What follows are 18 T cell receptor beta chains derived from one specimen sequenced in a study of shared clonotypes between healthy human individuals. Sequencing was performed with immunoSEQ multiplex PCR; in TCRdb, only in-frame clones are kept and a portion is missing. The sample lists 700,000 to 950,000 clones, 90% to 97% occurring once. Positive CCR7 selection of CD45RO-negative cells yielded the naive CD8 cells, and terminally differentiated effector memory CD45RA+ cells were excluded. The source material was naive CD8+ T cells sorted from blood. These receptors were collected from a man aged 25 to 40 in good health.

J is TRBJ2-7 and V is TRBV7-2, with D maybe TRBD2 (6 bases). There are 13 residues in the CDR3. V was trimmed by 5 bases and J by 5 bases, leaving 13 bases between them. Germline V gene data show CDR1 as SGHTA and CDR2 as FQGNSA. This CDR3 reads CASSLGGPNEQYF. The CDR3 nucleotides read TGTGCCAGCAGCCTAGGAGGGCCAAACGAGCAGTACTTC.

The V call is TRBV7-9, the J call TRBJ1-1; possibly TRBD1 for D (6 bases). CDR1 is SEHNR and CDR2 is FQNEAQ in the germline V gene (reference sequence). Trimming stripped 4 bases from V and 5 bases from J, with 11 bases between. This CDR3 has 13 residues. As DNA, the CDR3 is TGTGCCAGCAGCTCGCAGGGGTTGACTGAAGCTTTCTTT. Its protein is CASSSQGLTEAFF.

The chain carries TRBV27 and TRBJ2-1, with D unresolved. Germline loops: CDR1 MNHEY, CDR2 SMNVEV (reference sequence). The CDR3 loop spans 15 amino acids. Deletions cut 1 base from V and 5 bases from J, with 12 bases between. The DNA of the CDR3 is TGTGCCAGCAGTTTATTAGGCCCGCCCAACAATGAGCAGTTCTTC. It yields the protein CASSLLGPPNNEQFF.

The CDR3 coding sequence is TGCGCCAGCAGCCAAGATCCGACTAAATACTACGAGCAGTACTTC. Its protein is CASSQDPTKYYEQYF. This chain connects TRBV4-1 to TRBJ2-7, with D perhaps matching TRBD2 (5 bases). Germline CDR1 MGHRA, CDR2 YSYEKL. CDR3 length equals 15 residues. V lost 0 bases to trimming and J lost 3 bases, with 12 bases between them.

This chain links TRBV28 with TRBJ2-1; D tentatively fits TRBD1 or TRBD2 (5 bases each). Trimming left V 5 bases short and J 7 bases short, with 15 bases between. Germline V gene sequence: CDR1 MDHEN, CDR2 SYDVKM. The CDR3 extends over 14 amino acids. The CDR3 sequence: CASSLPGTGNEQFF. In nucleotides, the CDR3 is TGTGCCAGCAGTCTCCCAGGGACGGGGAATGAGCAGTTCTTC.

The chain recombines TRBV7-8 with TRBJ2-5; a weak D match, TRBD2 (6 bases). The CDR3 runs 18 residues. The germline V gene has CDR1 SGHVS and CDR2 FQNEAQ. The ends were cut back, 1 base at V and 3 bases at J, with 21 bases in the middle. The CDR3 nucleotides are TGTGCCAGCAGCTTAGAGAGAAGCGGGCGGGCGGGGAAAGAGACCCAGTACTTC. It is translated as CASSLERSGRAGKETQYF.

J is TRBJ2-1 and V is TRBV2; D is unresolved. Per the germline V gene, CDR1 is SNHLY and CDR2 is FYNNEI. CDR3 length: 16 residues. V was shortened by 2 bases and J by 0 bases, with 11 bases between the two germline ends. The CDR3 protein is CASSELAANSYNEQFF. The CDR3 DNA reads as TGTGCCAGCAGTGAATTGGCAGCAAACTCCTACAATGAGCAGTTCTTC.

The chain joins TRBV14 to TRBJ2-1; the match to TRBD2 covers 7 bases. This CDR3 comprises 15 residues. V gave up 5 bases and J gave up 9 bases; unmatched junction bases: 13. Germline CDR1 is SGHDN and CDR2 is FVKESK. Here the CDR3 reads CASSILAGTTAEQFF. CDR3 DNA sequence: TGTGCCAGCAGCATTTTAGCGGGCACGACAGCTGAGCAGTTCTTC.

J is TRBJ1-2 and V is TRBV27; weak D call: TRBD1 (6 bases). The ends were cut back, 2 bases at V and 0 bases at J, with 10 bases in the middle. CDR3 length: 15 residues. Looked up from germline, CDR1 is MNHEY and CDR2 is SMNVEV (reference sequence). Written as DNA, the CDR3 is TGTGCCAGCAGTTTACGGGGGGGCACTAACTATGGCTACACCTTC. It specifies CASSLRGGTNYGYTF.

The chain uses TRBV2 and TRBJ2-7; D remains unclear. The CDR3 runs 12 residues. The germline CDR1 and CDR2 sequences are SNHLY and FYNNEI. The ends were cut back, 7 bases at V and 1 base at J, with 8 bases in the middle. CDR3 DNA: TGTGCCAGCATAGGGCGTTCCTACGAGCAGTACTTC. It codes for CASIGRSYEQYF.

This clone occurred once. The rearrangement links TRBV19 to TRBJ2-4; TRBD1 or TRBD2 may be the D gene (5 bases each). Trimming took off 9 bases at V and 15 bases at J, with 18 bases between the two ends. The CDR3 length is 11 residues. Germline CDR1 is LNHDA and CDR2 is SQIVND (reference sequence). CDR3 region: CASSMGPVLYF. The CDR3 DNA follows: TGTGCCAGCTCAATGGGACCTGTTTTGTACTTC.

Concerning this clone: The same CDR3 arises from other DNA sequences in this sample as well. Here the CDR3 DNA reads TGCGCCAGCAGCCTCACCGGGACAGGGTACGAGCAGTACTTC. This sequence encodes CASSLTGTGYEQYF. J is TRBJ2-7 and V is TRBV5-1, with 9 positions matching TRBD1. With 4 bases clipped from V and 4 bases from J, the junction kept 6 bases outside the gene matches. Germline V gene data show CDR1 as SGHRS and CDR2 as YFSETQ. The CDR3 runs 14 residues.

This sequence joins TRBV19 and TRBJ1-5, with D unclear. Per the germline V gene, CDR1 is LNHDA and CDR2 is SQIVND (reference sequence). V was trimmed by 7 bases and J by 6 bases, leaving 10 bases between them. The CDR3 sequence is 12 residues long. The CDR3 sequence is CASTYQSQPQHF. The CDR3 region has the DNA TGTGCCAGTACCTATCAAAGTCAGCCCCAGCATTTT. The full variable domain, with the rest looked up from reference TRBV19 and TRBJ1-5, is DGGITQSPKYLFRKEGQNVTLSCEQNLNHDAMYWYRQDPGQGLRLIYYSQIVNDFQKGDIAEGYSVSREKKESFPLTVTSAQKNPTAFYLCASTYQSQPQHFGDGTRLSIL.

The chain combines TRBV5-1 with TRBJ2-3, with D possibly being TRBD1 (5 bases). The germline V and J ends were trimmed by 3 bases and 0 bases, with 14 bases remaining between them. The germline gives CDR1 SGHRS, CDR2 YFSETQ. CDR3 length: 16 residues. In DNA, the CDR3 is TGCGCCAGCAGCTGGGGCACTTCTTCTAGCACAGATACGCAGTATTTT. Its translation: CASSWGTSSSTDTQYF.

The chain joins TRBV11-2 to TRBJ2-7; no clear D. The CDR3 loop spans 13 amino acids. Germline lookup yields CDR1 SGHAT and CDR2 FQNNGV. V shed 5 bases and J shed 4 bases, with 12 bases lying between them. For the CDR3, the DNA is TGTGCCAGCAGCCAAGGGTCCCGATACGAGCAGTACTTC. Amino acids: CASSQGSRYEQYF.

In nucleotides, the CDR3 is TGCGCCAGCGTACGACAGCCCTACGAGCAGTACTTC. The encoded protein is CASVRQPYEQYF. The gene calls are TRBV10-1 and TRBJ2-7; D perhaps matches TRBD1 (5 bases). V shed 8 bases and J shed 2 bases, with 10 bases lying between them. Germline V gene sequence: CDR1 WNHNN, CDR2 SYGVQD (reference sequence). This CDR3 region has 12 residues.

Comments on this clone: Other DNA sequences from this sample encode an identical CDR3 as well. The chain recombines TRBV27 with TRBJ2-7; no definite D call. Trimming stripped 4 bases from V and 0 bases from J, with 7 bases between. Germline values: CDR1 MNHEY, CDR2 SMNVEV (reference sequence). The CDR3 is 13 residues long. DNA of the CDR3: TGTGCCAGCAGTTACAAAAGCTCCTACGAGCAGTACTTC. It specifies CASSYKSSYEQYF.

This clone was found a few times. The J gene is TRBJ2-1, the V gene TRBV15; 10 positions match TRBD2. The junction had 8 bases not matched to a gene; V was cut back by 4 bases and J by 8 bases. CDR3 length: 15 amino acids. The germline CDR1 and CDR2 sequences are LNHNV and YYDKDF (reference sequence). The CDR3 DNA reads as TGTGCCACCAGCAAACCCACTAGCGGGATCCATGAGCAGTTCTTC. Amino acid sequence: CATSKPTSGIHEQFF.